Shown below are 22 T cell receptor beta chains from a single sample sequenced in a study of blood T cell repertoires in COVID-19. Sequencing used immunoSEQ multiplex PCR; TCRdb keeps in-frame clones, though not all of them. The sample shows 350,000 to 500,000 clones, nearly 90% of them seen only once. The sample comprised PBMCs or T cells enriched from blood (not recorded which). The source is a woman in her late teens or twenties who had been exposed to COVID-19.

The chain uses TRBV3-1 (or the pseudogene TRBV3-2) and TRBJ2-7; TRBD1 aligns across 9 bases. Per germline, CDR1 LGHDT and CDR2 YNNKEL (reference sequence). The junction had 6 bases not matched to a gene; V was cut back by 0 bases and J by 6 bases. CDR3 length: 15 amino acids. CDR3 nucleotides: TGTGCCAGCAGCCAAGATCAGACAGGGGGTCTCGAGCAGTACTTC. Its protein product is CASSQDQTGGLEQYF.

V and J are TRBV28 and TRBJ1-4, with 10 bases aligning to TRBD1. Germline trimming cut 3 bases from V and 0 bases from J; bases unmatched to any gene: 10. This CDR3 contains 19 residues. Germline V gene lookup returns CDR1 MDHEN and CDR2 SYDVKM. For the CDR3, the DNA is TGTGCCAGCAGTTTTTCCCTCGGACAGGGGGATGCAACTAATGAAAAACTGTTTTTT. Its protein product is CASSFSLGQGDATNEKLFF.

The V call is TRBV3-1 (or the pseudogene TRBV3-2), the J call TRBJ2-7; 12 bases line up with TRBD1. This CDR3 is built from 16 residues. V trimming: 1 base; J trimming: 3 bases; junction bases outside the gene matches: 4. Germline lookup yields CDR1 LGHDT and CDR2 YNNKEL (reference sequence). The CDR3 here is CASSQVRDRGLYEQYF. CDR3 sequence (DNA): TGTGCCAGCAGCCAAGTCCGGGACAGGGGGCTCTACGAGCAGTACTTC.

The chain links TRBV6-5 to TRBJ1-2; no clear D. Germline-derived CDR1 and CDR2 are MNHEY and SVGAGI. V gave up 3 bases and J gave up 3 bases, with 11 bases separating them. This CDR3 is 14 amino acids long. This chain's CDR3 is CASSYMTGDYGYTF. Here the CDR3 DNA reads TGTGCCAGCAGTTATATGACTGGCGACTATGGCTACACCTTC.

This clone occurred once. The genes are TRBV28 and TRBJ2-2; 11 bases are shared with TRBD2. J lost 6 bases, V lost 5 bases, and 8 bases had no gene match. The germline CDR1 and CDR2 sequences are MDHEN and SYDVKM. The CDR3 runs 16 residues. CDR3 loop: CASSPLGLAEAGELFF. The CDR3 nucleotides read TGTGCCAGCAGTCCTTTGGGACTAGCGGAGGCCGGGGAGCTGTTTTTT.

The chain carries TRBV9 and TRBJ1-1; D remains unclear. The CDR3 extends over 13 amino acids. The V gene's germline CDR1 is SGDLS and CDR2 YYNGEE. The ends were cut back, 0 bases at V and 9 bases at J, with 12 bases in the middle. The chain's CDR3 is CASSVGADGQAFF. CDR3 sequence (DNA): TGTGCCAGCAGCGTAGGGGCCGACGGTCAAGCTTTCTTT.

The chain is built from TRBV28 and TRBJ1-2, with D unresolved. Germline V lookup: CDR1 MDHEN, CDR2 SYDVKM. This CDR3 region has 13 residues. Trimming removed 3 bases from V and 8 bases from J, with 13 bases in between. In DNA, the CDR3 is TGTGCCAGCAGTTTGTTACAGAACGGAGGCTACACCTTC. Translated: CASSLLQNGGYTF.

This clone was found a few times. DNA of the CDR3: TGTGCCAGCAGCTCCAGACAGATATGGGGTGAGCAGTTCTTC. It codes for CASSSRQIWGEQFF. The chain recombines TRBV14 with TRBJ2-1, with D possibly matching TRBD1 (5 bases). With 5 bases removed from V and 9 bases from J, the gap between germline ends came to 17 bases. The CDR3 runs to 14 residues. Germline V gene data show CDR1 as SGHDN and CDR2 as FVKESK.

The chain combines TRBV7-9 with TRBJ1-2; D is ambiguous. Between the trimmed V and J ends, which lost 2 bases and 5 bases, there was a span of 9 bases. Germline V gene lookup returns CDR1 SEHNR and CDR2 FQNEAQ (reference sequence). The CDR3 extends over 13 amino acids. The chain's CDR3 is CASSLTPGYGYTF. CDR3 nucleotides: TGTGCCAGCAGCTTAACACCGGGATATGGCTACACCTTC.

The chain employs TRBV19 and TRBJ1-4; no clear D gene. Trimming stripped 6 bases from V and 5 bases from J, with 22 bases between. The CDR3 length is 17 residues. Germline CDR1 LNHDA, CDR2 SQIVND (reference sequence). The CDR3 DNA sequence: TGTGCCAGTAGGACCCGGAATTTGGCAGGCCTAAATGAAAAACTGTTTTTT. As protein: CASRTRNLAGLNEKLFF.

This chain joins TRBV5-1 and TRBJ2-1; TRBD2 is a possible D gene (6 bases). Between the trimmed V and J ends, which lost 7 bases and 5 bases, there was a span of 16 bases. This CDR3 has 14 amino acids. Germline lookup yields CDR1 SGHRS and CDR2 YFSETQ. The CDR3 sequence: CASGILAPDNEQFF. CDR3 DNA: TGCGCCAGCGGAATTCTAGCGCCCGACAATGAGCAGTTCTTC.

V and J are TRBV7-2 and TRBJ2-7, with D perhaps TRBD2 (6 bases). The CDR3 length is 15 residues. Germline CDR1 reads SGHTA; CDR2 reads FQGNSA. V dropped 2 bases and J dropped 4 bases, with 15 bases sitting between them. The CDR3 nucleotides read TGTGCCAGCAGCTTAAAGACGGGGGATCTTTACGAGCAGTACTTC. Translated, it gives CASSLKTGDLYEQYF.

This chain uses TRBV5-4 with TRBJ2-3; TRBD2 agrees at 9 bases. This CDR3 spans 16 amino acids. Trimming cost V 4 bases and J 0 bases; bases outside gene matches: 6. The germline V gene encodes CDR1 SGHNT and CDR2 YYREEE (reference sequence). CDR3 protein: CASSGETSGSTDTQYF. The DNA for the CDR3 is TGTGCCAGCAGCGGGGAGACTAGCGGTAGCACAGATACGCAGTATTTT.

The rearrangement joins TRBV3-1 (or the pseudogene TRBV3-2) to TRBJ2-7; D remains unclear. The CDR3 is made up of 14 amino acids. Germline V gene lookup returns CDR1 LGHDT and CDR2 YNNKEL (reference sequence). Trimming cost V 0 bases and J 6 bases, with 12 bases left between them. CDR3: CASSQDQALSEQYF. The CDR3 DNA sequence: TGTGCCAGCAGCCAAGATCAGGCCCTCTCCGAGCAGTACTTC.

The chain is built from TRBV2 and TRBJ2-7; 12 bases align to TRBD2. CDR1 is SNHLY, CDR2 FYNNEI, per germline. The junction had 3 bases not matched to a gene; V was cut back by 3 bases and J by 6 bases. The CDR3 extends over 14 amino acids. The chain's CDR3 is CASSELAGGLEQYF. Here the CDR3 DNA reads TGTGCCAGCAGTGAGCTAGCGGGGGGGCTCGAGCAGTACTTC. Complete variable domain (other parts from reference TRBV2 and TRBJ2-7): EPEVTQTPSHQVTQMGQEVILRCVPISNHLYFYWYRQILGQKVEFLVSFYNNEISEKSEIFDDQFSVERPDGSNFTLKIRSTKLEDSAMYFCASSELAGGLEQYFGPGTRLTVT.

This sequence joins TRBV27 and TRBJ1-4, with 7 nucleotides matching TRBD1. Trimming took 5 bases from V and 5 from J; bases not matched to a gene: 14. CDR3 length: 17 amino acids. Germline V gene sequence: CDR1 MNHEY, CDR2 SMNVEV (reference sequence). CDR3 in DNA: TGTGCCAGCAGTCTCAGTCCTCCCGGGACAGAGAATGAAAAACTGTTTTTT. Its protein is CASSLSPPGTENEKLFF.

This clone was detected once. V is TRBV10-2 and J is TRBJ2-1; 9 bases match TRBD1. After removal of 0 bases from V and 6 bases from J, the junction contained 6 bases not matched to a gene. The CDR3 has 16 residues. Germline loops: CDR1 WSHSY, CDR2 SAAADI. The CDR3 here is CASSESGVTGGNEQFF. For the CDR3, the DNA is TGCGCCAGCAGTGAGTCAGGGGTGACAGGGGGCAATGAGCAGTTCTTC.

This clone came up a few times. The chain employs TRBV28 and TRBJ2-7; 11 bases are shared with TRBD2. Germline V gene data show CDR1 as MDHEN and CDR2 as SYDVKM. Trimming took 3 bases from V and 0 from J; bases not matched to a gene: 7. The CDR3 length is 17 residues. The CDR3 DNA is TGTGCCAGCAGTTTCTGGGGGACTAGCGGAACCTCCTACGAGCAGTACTTC. Amino acid sequence: CASSFWGTSGTSYEQYF.

This clone was recorded once. The chain recombines TRBV7-2 with TRBJ2-7, with 12 bases that match TRBD2. Per germline, CDR1 SGHTA and CDR2 FQGNSA. The CDR3 is 14 residues long. The ends lost 1 base at V and 13 bases at J; junction bases unmatched: 8. The CDR3 sequence is CASSLGLAGAGFYF. Written as DNA, the CDR3 is TGTGCCAGCAGCTTAGGACTAGCGGGGGCTGGTTTTTACTTC.

The CDR3 is CASRSISGSGAYEQYF. DNA for the CDR3: TGTGCCAGCAGATCCATTAGCGGGAGCGGAGCCTACGAGCAGTACTTC. The chain recombines TRBV7-2 with TRBJ2-7; 9 bases are shared with TRBD2. The V gene's germline CDR1 is SGHTA and CDR2 FQGNSA. This CDR3 is built from 16 residues. V lost 6 bases and J lost 2; bases outside the gene matches: 11.

This chain connects TRBV10-3 to TRBJ1-4, with a weak D call TRBD1 (5 bases). This CDR3 region has 14 residues. Trimming stripped 0 bases from V and 5 bases from J, with 7 bases between. Germline assignment: CDR1 ENHRY and CDR2 SYGVKD. This CDR3 reads CAISESNRNEKLFF. The CDR3 nucleotides read TGTGCCATCAGTGAGTCCAACAGGAATGAAAAACTGTTTTTT.

The chain carries TRBV9 and TRBJ2-2, with 8 bases matching TRBD2. Germline V CDR1 and CDR2: SGDLS, YYNGEE. With V trimmed by 4 bases and J by 6 bases, 8 bases remained unmatched. CDR3 length: 15 residues. The CDR3 nucleotides read TGTGCCAGCAGCACGGGACTAGTCTCGTCCGGGGAGCTGTTTTTT. Translated: CASSTGLVSSGELFF.